The TCR beta chain under discussion was sequenced for a study of OX40 agonist ivuxolimab in advanced cancers. Some background on the complete study: Ivuxolimab, which targeted the costimulatory receptor OX40 (CD134), was an agonistic, fully human IgG2 monoclonal antibody. Intravenous ivuxolimab was administered to patients every 2 weeks at six dose levels: 0.01, 0.1, 0.3, 1.5, 3 and 10 mg/kg. A male proportion of about 79% and a mean age of approximately 62 years, ranging from 23 to 79, were recorded for the dose-escalation cohort. The point of sequencing TCRbeta in the periphery was to test whether ivuxolimab changed TCR sequence diversity and drove clonal T-cell expansion. The monotherapy dose-escalation portion (N of about 57 patients) of the phase I ivuxolimab trial is reported in the paper. Partial responses were achieved by three dose-escalation patients, of whom one had hepatocellular carcinoma and two had cutaneous melanoma. Patients were allowed to have had prior anti-PD-1, anti-PD-L1 or anti-CTLA-4 therapy, and 40% of the dose-escalation patients had been treated with checkpoint inhibitors. Among the roughly 52 dose-escalation patients, 19 had hepatocellular carcinoma, roughly 15 melanoma, 9 renal cell carcinoma and 9 head and neck cancer.

Note on this clone: Its antigen target is currently unknown. No much larger clonotype is one base removed from it; base qualities were not supplied.

Broad study findings and their caveats: Low levels of normalized T-cell clonal expansion were also seen in some patients who did not respond. At doses of 0.1 to 3.0 mg/kg, clonal expansion of both CD4+ and CD8+ T cells in blood was seen between baseline and week 6. Partial responders in the 0.1-3.0 mg/kg groups had among the lowest normalized peripheral clonal expansion, especially among CD8+ T cells. Which antigens the clonally expanded peripheral T cells were specific for was not determined. After ivuxolimab, more expanded clones were found on average in CD8+ T cells than in CD4+ T cells.

For sequencing of the TCRbeta CDR3 region, genomic DNA was extracted from the sorted cells. TCRbeta CDR3 regions were sequenced using the immunoSEQ Assay. The table was pulled from immuneACCESS by TCRdb, which kept in-frame rearrangements only. Such tables lose some clones; where checked, under half of the loss comes from unresolved V genes, and the rest has no known cause. The sample includes 35,000 to 45,000 clones, with about 89% observed a single time. Around 31% of the sample rests with the top ten. From the cysteine up to the phenylalanine, the CDR3 has a length of 14 residues. Left in the record is the CDR3 DNA by itself, 42 bases read in frame from the first base. CDR1 and CDR2 (SGHVS, FNYEAQ) derive from the germline V gene. From V the trimming removes 0 bases and from J it removes 9 bases, while the gene matches leave 4 bases of the junction unaccounted for. The trial excluded patients who had a history of autoimmune disease or were on systemic immunosuppression. Peripheral blood for TCR sequencing was drawn from every dose cohort at baseline, at cycle 4 day 1 and at cycle 7 day 1. The samples were taken from a phase I, first-in-human, multicenter, open-label dose-escalation trial of ivuxolimab. Adults with locally advanced or metastatic melanoma, renal cell carcinoma, hepatocellular carcinoma or head and neck squamous cell carcinoma were enrolled in the trial. Before TCR sequencing, CD4+ and CD8+ T cells were separately sorted from peripheral blood.

The sequence is built from TRBV7-6 and TRBJ2-1; 8 central nucleotides agree with TRBD2. The sequence was collected from an adult with an advanced solid tumor such as melanoma, head and neck, liver or kidney cancer. The source was CD4+ or CD8+ T cells sorted from blood, collected in a trial of the OX40 agonist ivuxolimab. The sequenced DNA: TGTGCCAGCAGCTTAGCCGGGAGGGCCATTGAGCAGTTCTTC. Its product reads: CASSLAGRAIEQFF. The entire variable domain, with the stretches around the CDR3 drawn from the reference TRBV7-6 and TRBJ2-1 proteins, is GAGVSQSPRYKVTKRGQDVALRCDPISGHVSLYWYRQALGQGPEFLTYFNYEAQQDKSGLPNDRFSAERPEGSISTLTIQRTEQRDSAMYRCASSLAGRAIEQFFGPGTRLTVL.